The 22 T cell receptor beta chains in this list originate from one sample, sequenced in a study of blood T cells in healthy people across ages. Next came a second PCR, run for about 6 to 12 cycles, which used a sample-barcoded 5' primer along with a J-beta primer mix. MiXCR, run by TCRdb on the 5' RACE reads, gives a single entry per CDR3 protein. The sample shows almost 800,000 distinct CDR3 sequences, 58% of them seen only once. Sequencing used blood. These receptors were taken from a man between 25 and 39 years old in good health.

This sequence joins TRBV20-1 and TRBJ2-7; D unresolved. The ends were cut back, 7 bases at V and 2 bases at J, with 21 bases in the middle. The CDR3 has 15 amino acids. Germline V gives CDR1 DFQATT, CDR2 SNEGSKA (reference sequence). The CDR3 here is CSDSVLTKSTYEQYF. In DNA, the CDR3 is TGCAGTGATTCGGTCCTCACGAAGTCTACCTACGAGCAGTACTTC.

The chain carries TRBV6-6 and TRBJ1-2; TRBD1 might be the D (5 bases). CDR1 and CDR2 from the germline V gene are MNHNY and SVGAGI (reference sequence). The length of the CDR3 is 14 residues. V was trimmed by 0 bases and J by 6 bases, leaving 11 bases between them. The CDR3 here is CASSYSPGTNGYTF. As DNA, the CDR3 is TGTGCCAGCAGTTACTCACCAGGGACGAATGGCTACACCTTC.

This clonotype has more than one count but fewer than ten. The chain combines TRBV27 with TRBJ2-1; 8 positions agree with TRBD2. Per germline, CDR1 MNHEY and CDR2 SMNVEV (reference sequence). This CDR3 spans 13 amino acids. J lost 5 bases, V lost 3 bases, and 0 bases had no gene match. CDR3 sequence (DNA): TGTGCCAGCAGTTTTAGCGGGAACAATGAGCAGTTCTTC. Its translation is CASSFSGNNEQFF.

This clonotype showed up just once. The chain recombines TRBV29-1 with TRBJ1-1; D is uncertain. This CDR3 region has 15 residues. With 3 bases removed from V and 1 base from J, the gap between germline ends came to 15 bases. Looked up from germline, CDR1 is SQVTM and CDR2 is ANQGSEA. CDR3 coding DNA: TGCAGCGTTGACCCCCCCGCTGAGTGGAACACTGAAGCTTTCTTT. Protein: CSVDPPAEWNTEAFF.

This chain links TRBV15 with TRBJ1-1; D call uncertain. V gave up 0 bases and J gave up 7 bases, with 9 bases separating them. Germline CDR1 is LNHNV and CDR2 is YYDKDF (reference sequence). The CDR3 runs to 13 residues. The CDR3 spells CATSREYENEAFF. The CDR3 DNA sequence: TGTGCCACCAGCAGAGAGTATGAGAATGAAGCTTTCTTT.

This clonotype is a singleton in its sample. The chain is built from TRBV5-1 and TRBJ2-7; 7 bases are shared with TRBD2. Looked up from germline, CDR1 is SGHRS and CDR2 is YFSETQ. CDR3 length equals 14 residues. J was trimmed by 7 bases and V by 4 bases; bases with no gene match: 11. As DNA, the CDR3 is TGCGCCAGCAGCAACCCTGGCGGGGGTGAGGAGCAGTACTTC. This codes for CASSNPGGGEEQYF.

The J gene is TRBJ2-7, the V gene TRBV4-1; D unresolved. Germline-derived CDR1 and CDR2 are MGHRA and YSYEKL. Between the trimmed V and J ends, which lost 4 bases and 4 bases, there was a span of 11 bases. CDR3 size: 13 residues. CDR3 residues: CASSPVGQYEQYF. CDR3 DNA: TGCGCCAGCAGCCCCGTGGGTCAGTACGAGCAGTACTTC.

CDR3: CSAGLQRRETQYF. The CDR3 DNA is TGCAGCGCCGGACTCCAGAGACGAGAGACCCAGTACTTC. The J gene is TRBJ2-5, the V gene TRBV29-1, with a possible D match to TRBD2 (5 bases). The germline V and J ends were trimmed by 7 bases and 4 bases, with 16 bases remaining between them. CDR3 length equals 13 residues. Germline lookup yields CDR1 SQVTM and CDR2 ANQGSEA.

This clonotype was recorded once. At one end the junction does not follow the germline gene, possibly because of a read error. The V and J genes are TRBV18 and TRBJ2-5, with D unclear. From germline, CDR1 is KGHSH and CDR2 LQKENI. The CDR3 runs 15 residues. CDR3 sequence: CASSPSELGLNEQYF. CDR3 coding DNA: TGTGCCAGTTCACCATCCGAGCTGGGCCTAAATGAGCAGTACTTC.

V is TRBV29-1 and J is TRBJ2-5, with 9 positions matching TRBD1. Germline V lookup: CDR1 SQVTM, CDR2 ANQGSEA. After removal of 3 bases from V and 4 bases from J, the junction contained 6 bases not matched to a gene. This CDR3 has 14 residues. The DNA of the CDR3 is TGCAGCGTTGACGGGACAGGGAAGAGAGAGACCCAGTACTTC. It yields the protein CSVDGTGKRETQYF. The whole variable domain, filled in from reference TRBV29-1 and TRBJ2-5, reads SAVISQKPSRDICQRGTSLTIQCQVDSQVTMMFWYRQQPGQSLTLIATANQGSEATYESGFVIDKFPISRPNLTFSTLTVSNMSPEDSSIYLCSVDGTGKRETQYFGPGTRLLVL.

CDR3 loop: CAIRETSGGHNEQFF. CDR3 in DNA: TGTGCCATCAGGGAGACTAGCGGGGGGCACAATGAGCAGTTCTTC. The chain employs TRBV10-3 and TRBJ2-1; 13 bases line up with TRBD2. The trim removed 6 bases at V and 5 bases at J, leaving 4 bases unmatched. CDR1 ENHRY and CDR2 SYGVKD come from the germline V gene. CDR3 length: 15 residues.

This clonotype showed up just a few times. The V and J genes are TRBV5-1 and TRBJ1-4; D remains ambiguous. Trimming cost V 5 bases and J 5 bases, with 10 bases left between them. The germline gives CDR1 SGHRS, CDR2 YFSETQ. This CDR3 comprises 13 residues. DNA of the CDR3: TGCGCCAGCAGTTGGGCCCAAAATGAAAAACTGTTTTTT. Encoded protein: CASSWAQNEKLFF.

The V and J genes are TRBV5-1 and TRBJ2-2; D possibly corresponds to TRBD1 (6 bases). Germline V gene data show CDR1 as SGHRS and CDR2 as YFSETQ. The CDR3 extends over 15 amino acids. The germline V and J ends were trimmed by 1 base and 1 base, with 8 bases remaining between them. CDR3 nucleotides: TGCGCCAGCAGCTTGAGACAGGAGAACACCGGGGAGCTGTTTTTT. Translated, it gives CASSLRQENTGELFF.

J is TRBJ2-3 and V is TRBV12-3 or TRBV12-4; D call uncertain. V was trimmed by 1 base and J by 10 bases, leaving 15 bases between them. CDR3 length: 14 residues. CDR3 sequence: CASSLVGSSVAQYF. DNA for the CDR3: TGTGCCAGCAGTTTAGTAGGCTCCTCGGTTGCGCAGTATTTT.

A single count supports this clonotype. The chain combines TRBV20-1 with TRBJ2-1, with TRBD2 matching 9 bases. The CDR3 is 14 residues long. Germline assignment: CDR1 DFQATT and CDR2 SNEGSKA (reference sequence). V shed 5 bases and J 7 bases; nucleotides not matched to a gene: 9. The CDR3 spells CSASRLAVTNEQFF. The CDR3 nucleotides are TGCAGTGCTTCCCGACTAGCGGTCACTAATGAGCAGTTCTTC.

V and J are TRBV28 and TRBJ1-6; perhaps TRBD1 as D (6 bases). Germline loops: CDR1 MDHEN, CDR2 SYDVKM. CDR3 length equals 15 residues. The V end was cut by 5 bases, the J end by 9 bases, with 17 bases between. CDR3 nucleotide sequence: TGTGCCAGCAGTACATTTCGGGACACTCCTTCACCCCTCCACTTT. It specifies CASSTFRDTPSPLHF.

CDR3 sequence reads: CASSYTDSGTPYEQYF. The CDR3 DNA reads as TGTGCCAGCAGTTACACCGACAGCGGGACTCCCTACGAGCAGTACTTC. The V gene is TRBV6-2 or TRBV6-3, the J gene TRBJ2-7; 7 bases agree with TRBD2. Germline loops: CDR1 MNHEY, CDR2 SVGEGT. V gave up 2 bases and J gave up 2 bases; unmatched junction bases: 9. The CDR3 runs to 16 residues.

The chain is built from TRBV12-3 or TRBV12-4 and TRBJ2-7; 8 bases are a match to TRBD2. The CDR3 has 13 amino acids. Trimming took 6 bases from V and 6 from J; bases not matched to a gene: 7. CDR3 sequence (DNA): TGTGCCAGCAGCCCGGGACTAGGGGGCGAGCAGTACTTC. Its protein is CASSPGLGGEQYF.

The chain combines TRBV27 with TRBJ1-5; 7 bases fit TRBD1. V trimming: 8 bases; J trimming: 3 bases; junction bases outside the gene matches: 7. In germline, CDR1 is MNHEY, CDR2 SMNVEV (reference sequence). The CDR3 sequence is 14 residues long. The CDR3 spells CASARDSDNQPQHF. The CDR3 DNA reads TGTGCCAGCGCGCGGGACAGCGACAATCAGCCCCAGCATTTT.

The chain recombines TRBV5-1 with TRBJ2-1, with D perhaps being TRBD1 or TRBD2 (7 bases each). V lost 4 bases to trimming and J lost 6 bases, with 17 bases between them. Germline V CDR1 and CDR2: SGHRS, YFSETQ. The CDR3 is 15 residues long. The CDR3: CASSQGGNLGNEQFF. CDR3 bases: TGCGCCAGCAGCCAGGGGGGGAATTTGGGCAATGAGCAGTTCTTC.

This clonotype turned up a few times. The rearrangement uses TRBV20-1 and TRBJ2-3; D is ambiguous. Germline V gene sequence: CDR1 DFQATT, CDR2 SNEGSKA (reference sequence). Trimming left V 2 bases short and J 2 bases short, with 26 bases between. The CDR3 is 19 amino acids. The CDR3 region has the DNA TGCAGTGCTAGATCTTCGGCTTATTTACTCCTAGGCATCACAGATACGCAGTATTTT. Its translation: CSARSSAYLLLGITDTQYF.

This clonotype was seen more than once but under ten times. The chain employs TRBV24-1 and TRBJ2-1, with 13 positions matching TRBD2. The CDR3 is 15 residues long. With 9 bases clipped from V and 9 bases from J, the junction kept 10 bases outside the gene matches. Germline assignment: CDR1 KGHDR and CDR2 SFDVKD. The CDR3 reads CATEAGLAGASEQFF. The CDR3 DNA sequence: TGTGCCACCGAAGCTGGACTAGCGGGAGCTAGTGAGCAGTTCTTC.